This T cell receptor (beta chain) was sequenced for a study of identical twins. Points from the study as a whole: Memory repertoires showed no such pattern, whereas abundant cord blood beta clonotypes carried fewer insertions. Findings depended on cross-sectional statistics rather than tracking the same donors. Invariant T cells like MAIT and iNKT could partly confound the zero-insertion analyses. Among monozygotic twins, out-of-frame TCR alpha sharing exceeded what models predicted.

This CDR3 spans 15 amino acids. The germline CDR1 and CDR2 sequences are SGHRS and YFSETQ. V shed 0 bases, J shed 12 bases, and the junction held 11 bases outside the gene matches. TCRdb analysed the 5' RACE reads with MiXCR anew, one entry per CDR3 protein. The table shows a few hundred thousand distinct CDR3 sequences, with about 10% occurring only once. This clonotype has a handful of counts. Its antigen is unidentified. This TCR derives from a man aged 50 to 59 in good health. J is TRBJ2-1 and V is TRBV5-1, with TRBD2 matching 8 bases. The specimen was memory T cells sorted from blood. The CDR3 nucleotides are TGCGCCAGCAGCTTGGGGCGGGGGGACCTATTTGGGCAGTTCTTC. Its translation is CASSLGRGDLFGQFF.